A selection of T cell receptor beta chains follows, all from one sample in a study of identical twins. TCRdb itself ran the 5' RACE reads through MiXCR, one entry per CDR3 protein. This sample has hundreds of thousands of distinct CDR3 sequences; around 20% occur once, and the top ten carry 4.3%. This same sample was also taken into another study, of T cells expressing NK-cell markers.

The sequenced sample consisted of PBMCs. The receptors come from a woman in her late teens or twenties in good health. The CDR3 runs from the conserved cysteine through the conserved F or W. A D gene is named only where the DNA matches it firmly. Expanded clones get a size class; other rows say once, few or many, or leave the size out.

v_call	j_call	clone_size	d_call	cdr3_nt	cdr3_aa
TRBV2	TRBJ2-6	.	.	TGTGCCAGCAGTGAAGTCGTGAAAGGGGCCAACGTCCTGACTTTC	CASSEVVKGANVLTF
TRBV4-1	TRBJ2-1	.	.	TGCGCCAGCAGCCAAGGGTATCCCCTCCATGAGCAGTTCTTC	CASSQGYPLHEQFF
TRBV20-1	TRBJ1-2	few	.	TGCAGTGCTAGGCCCGACGGACACTATGGCTACACCTTC	CSARPDGHYGYTF
TRBV4-1	TRBJ2-7	.	TRBD1	TGCGCCAGCAGCTCTACGTGGACAGGGCACTCCTACGAGCAGTACTTC	CASSSTWTGHSYEQYF
TRBV20-1	TRBJ2-7	many	.	TGCAGTGCTACAGAGTCCTACGAGCAGTACTTC	CSATESYEQYF
TRBV6-1	TRBJ2-3	few	.	TGTGCCAGCAGTCAGCGAGGCCAAATCAGCACAGATACGCAGTATTTT	CASSQRGQISTDTQYF
TRBV3-1	TRBJ2-1	.	TRBD1	TGTGCCAGCAGCCAGGGACAGGAACTCTACAATGAGCAGTTCTTC	CASSQGQELYNEQFF
TRBV2	TRBJ2-3	.	.	TGTGCCAGCAGTGTGGACAGCTCAGGGCCGTTT	CASSVDSSGPF
TRBV7-2	TRBJ2-1	.	.	TGTGCCAGCAGCACTTCCTCATATGAGCAGTTCTTC	CASSTSSYEQFF
TRBV12-3/TRBV12-4	TRBJ1-4	few	.	TGTGCCAGCAGGGCGGCAGGGCAAAGGGAAAAACTGTTTTTT	CASRAAGQREKLFF
TRBV7-3	TRBJ2-1	few	.	TGTGCCAGCAGCCCCCCAACCGGCGAGCAGTTCTTC	CASSPPTGEQFF
TRBV5-1	TRBJ2-7	.	.	TGCGCCAGCAGCTTTCTAAATCCGGGCCACTACGAGCAGTACTTC	CASSFLNPGHYEQYF
TRBV29-1	TRBJ2-1	many	TRBD2	TGCAGCGTCTCGGACCTAGCGGGAGTAAGGAATGAGCAGTTCTTC	CSVSDLAGVRNEQFF
TRBV7-2	TRBJ2-3	.	TRBD2	TGTGCCAGCAGCACTATGCGGACTAGCGTCTTTGATACGCAGTATTTT	CASSTMRTSVFDTQYF
TRBV12-3/TRBV12-4	TRBJ2-5	.	TRBD2	TGTGCCAGCAGTTTAGTAGTTGGAGCGGGAGGAATGCAAGAGACCCAGTACTTC	CASSLVVGAGGMQETQYF
TRBV6-2/TRBV6-3	TRBJ2-4	.	TRBD2	TGTGCCAGCAGCCCCGGACCCAACAGACGGGACTACAAGTACTTC	CASSPGPNRRDYKYF
TRBV7-2	TRBJ2-5	.	TRBD2	TGTGCCAGCAGCTCGCTTGTTAGCGGGACTGTGACCCAGTACTTC	CASSSLVSGTVTQYF
TRBV4-1	TRBJ2-1	.	.	TGCGCCAGCAGCCAGGCCCTCACTACAAATGAGCAGTTCTTC	CASSQALTTNEQFF
TRBV23-1	TRBJ2-1	.	TRBD2	TGCGCCAGCGAGGGACTAGCGGCCTACAATGAGCAGTTCTTC	CASEGLAAYNEQFF
TRBV20-1	TRBJ1-2	.	TRBD1	TGCAGTGCTGGAGCCGTATACAGGGGCCCGAGGGGCTATGGCTACACCTTC	CSAGAVYRGPRGYGYTF
TRBV6-2/TRBV6-3	TRBJ2-3	.	.	TGTGCCAGCAGTTATACGGCTGCTCGCCCAGATACGCAGTATTTT	CASSYTAARPDTQYF
TRBV6-5	TRBJ1-5	.	.	TGTGCCAGCAGTTACTCGGGGGCCGCTAATCAGCCCCAGCATTTT	CASSYSGAANQPQHF
TRBV20-1	TRBJ1-1	many	.	TGCAGTGCTACAGAGAACACTGAAGCTTTCTTT	CSATENTEAFF
TRBV6-5	TRBJ2-1	few	TRBD2	TGTGCCAGCAGTTACGAGACTAGCGGGAGGAGTGAGCAGTTCTTC	CASSYETSGRSEQFF
TRBV20-1	TRBJ1-3	few	.	TGCAGTGCTAGAAGTCCAGGGGGAAACACCATATATTTT	CSARSPGGNTIYF
TRBV5-1	TRBJ1-6	few	.	TGCGCCAGCAGCCTCTGGACAGAGCAACGGTCACCCCTCCACTTT	CASSLWTEQRSPLHF
TRBV20-1	TRBJ2-3	.	.	TGCAGTGCTAGAGCGGGCCCCACAGATACGCAGTATTTT	CSARAGPTDTQYF
TRBV12-3/TRBV12-4	TRBJ2-1	.	.	TGTGCCAGCAGCCCTAATCCAAGGACCCACTACAATGAGCAGTTCTTC	CASSPNPRTHYNEQFF
TRBV5-1	TRBJ2-2	few	TRBD2	TGCGCCAGCAGCTACCTTCCGAGCGGGGGCCAGAACACCGGGGAGCTGTTTTTT	CASSYLPSGGQNTGELFF
TRBV10-3	TRBJ2-6	.	.	TGTGCCATCCGGGGCTCTGGGGCCAACGTCCTGACTTTC	CAIRGSGANVLTF
TRBV10-3	TRBJ2-1	few	.	TGTGCCACCGGGGGCCCGGGTGGGAATGAGCAGTTCTTC	CATGGPGGNEQFF
TRBV7-6	TRBJ2-5	.	TRBD1	TGTGCCAGCAGCTCCTGGACAGGGGGCTCAGAGACCCAGTACTTC	CASSSWTGGSETQYF
TRBV5-4	TRBJ2-1	.	TRBD1	TGTGCCAGCAGCTGGGACAGGGAGTACAATGAGCAGTTCTTC	CASSWDREYNEQFF
TRBV6-5	TRBJ1-1	.	.	TGTGCCACCTCACCCGGGGGTGAAGCTTTCTTT	CATSPGGEAFF
TRBV9	TRBJ1-6	.	TRBD1	TGTGCCAGCAGAGGGACAGGGAGGTCACCCCTCCACTTT	CASRGTGRSPLHF
TRBV7-9	TRBJ2-3	.	.	TGTGCCAGCAGCTTAGAGAACGCAGATTCGGCGACAGATACGCAGTATTTT	CASSLENADSATDTQYF
TRBV5-1	TRBJ2-7	.	.	TGCGCCAGCAGGTCCGGTCGGAGCTCCTACGAGCAGTACTTC	CASRSGRSSYEQYF
TRBV20-1	TRBJ2-3	few	TRBD2	TGCAGTGCTTGGACTAGCGGGAGGGATACGCAGTATTTT	CSAWTSGRDTQYF
TRBV20-1	TRBJ2-1	.	TRBD2	TGCAGTGCTAGGAGCGGCGGGAGAATAGGTGAGCAGTTCTTC	CSARSGGRIGEQFF
TRBV10-3	TRBJ2-7	few	.	TGTGCCATCAGTGGGGCTTTACAGGGCTACGAGCAGTACTTC	CAISGALQGYEQYF
TRBV7-2	TRBJ2-2	.	.	TGTGCCAGCACCCCCTGGCAAAGCCCCGGGGAGCTGTTTTTT	CASTPWQSPGELFF
TRBV12-3/TRBV12-4	TRBJ1-4	.	.	TGTGCCAGCAGAAGACGCCGAAGTAATGAAAAACTGTTTTTT	CASRRRRSNEKLFF
TRBV20-1	TRBJ2-3	few	TRBD2	TGCAGTGCTAGAGACTCCTCGGGGGGGTTGGATACGCAGTATTTT	CSARDSSGGLDTQYF
TRBV7-2	TRBJ2-7	.	.	TGTGCCAGCAGCTTATCTGGTCAGATTTACGAGCAGTACTTC	CASSLSGQIYEQYF
TRBV5-1	TRBJ2-7	.	TRBD1	TGCGCCAGCAGCTACACAGGGGACCGCGAGCAGTACTTC	CASSYTGDREQYF
TRBV12-3/TRBV12-4	TRBJ2-2	.	.	TGTGCCAGCACCGTAGACCCTTCCCCGGGGGAGCTGTTTTTT	CASTVDPSPGELFF